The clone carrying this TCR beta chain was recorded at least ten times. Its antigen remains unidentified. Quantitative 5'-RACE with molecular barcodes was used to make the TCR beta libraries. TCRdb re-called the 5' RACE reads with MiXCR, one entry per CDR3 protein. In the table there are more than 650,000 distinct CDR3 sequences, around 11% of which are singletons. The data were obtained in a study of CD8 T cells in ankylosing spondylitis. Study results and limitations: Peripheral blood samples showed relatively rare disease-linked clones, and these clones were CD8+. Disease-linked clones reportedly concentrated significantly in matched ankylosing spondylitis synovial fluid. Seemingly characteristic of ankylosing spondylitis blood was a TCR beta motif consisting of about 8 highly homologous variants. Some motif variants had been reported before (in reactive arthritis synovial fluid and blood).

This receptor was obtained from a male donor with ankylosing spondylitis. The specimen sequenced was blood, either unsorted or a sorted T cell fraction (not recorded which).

The CDR3 region is CAISDRGSDIQYF. The CDR3 bases are TGTGCCATCAGCGACAGGGGTTCGGACATTCAGTACTTC. The chain carries TRBV10-3 and TRBJ2-4; TRBD1 aligns across 8 bases. There are 13 residues in the CDR3. Germline values: CDR1 ENHRY, CDR2 SYGVKD. The V gene end was trimmed by 6 bases and the J gene end by 8 bases; junction bases not matched to a gene: 6.